This T cell receptor (beta chain) was recorded in a study of control samples from healthy donors and cancer patients. Profiling relied on immunoSEQ multiplex PCR, and the TCRdb table lists in-frame clones only, not all of them. This table has 260,000 or so clones, roughly four fifths appearing once. The specimen sequenced was PBMCs. The origin of this receptor is an older woman with lung cancer.

The CDR3 reads CASSLGTSGRGETQYF. Written as DNA, the CDR3 is TGCGCCAGCAGCCTGGGGACTAGCGGGAGGGGAGAGACCCAGTACTTC. The J gene is TRBJ2-5, the V gene TRBV5-1, with 16 nucleotides matching TRBD2. This CDR3 is 16 amino acids long. From germline, CDR1 is SGHRS and CDR2 YFSETQ. Unmatched junction bases numbered 4, after V lost 4 bases and J lost 4 bases.